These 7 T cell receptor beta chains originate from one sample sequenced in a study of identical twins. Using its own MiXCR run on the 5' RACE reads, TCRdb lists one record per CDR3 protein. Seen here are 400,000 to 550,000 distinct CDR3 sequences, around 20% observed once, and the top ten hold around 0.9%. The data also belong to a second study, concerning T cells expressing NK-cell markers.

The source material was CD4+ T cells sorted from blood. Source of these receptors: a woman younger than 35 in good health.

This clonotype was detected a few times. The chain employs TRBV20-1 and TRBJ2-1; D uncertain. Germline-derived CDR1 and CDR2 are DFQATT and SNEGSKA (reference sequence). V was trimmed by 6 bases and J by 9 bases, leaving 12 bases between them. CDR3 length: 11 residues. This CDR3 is CSAPSRFEQFF. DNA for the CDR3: TGCAGTGCCCCGAGTCGTTTTGAGCAGTTCTTC.

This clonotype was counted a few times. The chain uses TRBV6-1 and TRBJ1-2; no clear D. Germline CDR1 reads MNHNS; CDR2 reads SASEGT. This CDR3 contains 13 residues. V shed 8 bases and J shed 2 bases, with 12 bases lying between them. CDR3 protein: CASWVGRNYGYTF. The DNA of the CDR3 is TGTGCCAGCTGGGTTGGCAGAAACTATGGCTACACCTTC.

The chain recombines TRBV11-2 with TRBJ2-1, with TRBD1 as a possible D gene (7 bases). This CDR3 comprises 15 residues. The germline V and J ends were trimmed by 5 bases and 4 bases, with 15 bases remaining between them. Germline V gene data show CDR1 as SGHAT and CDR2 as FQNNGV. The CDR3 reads CASSQMAGGYNEQFF. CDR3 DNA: TGTGCCAGCAGCCAGATGGCAGGGGGGTACAATGAGCAGTTCTTC.

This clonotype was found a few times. For the CDR3, the DNA is TGTGCCAGCGGATTTAGCGGGGGGACCGAGCAGTACTTC. This encodes CASGFSGGTEQYF. The chain links TRBV12-3 or TRBV12-4 to TRBJ2-7; 10 bases are shared with TRBD2. The CDR3 consists of 13 residues. Trimming at V came to 8 bases and at J to 6 bases, leaving 7 bases not matched to a gene.

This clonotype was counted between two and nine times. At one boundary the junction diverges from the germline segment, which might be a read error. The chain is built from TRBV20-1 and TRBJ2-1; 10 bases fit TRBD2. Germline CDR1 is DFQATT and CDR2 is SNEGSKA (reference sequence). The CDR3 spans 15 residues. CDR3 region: CRATSGTSENNEQFF. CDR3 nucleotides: TGCAGGGCTACCTCCGGGACTAGCGAGAACAATGAGCAGTTCTTC.

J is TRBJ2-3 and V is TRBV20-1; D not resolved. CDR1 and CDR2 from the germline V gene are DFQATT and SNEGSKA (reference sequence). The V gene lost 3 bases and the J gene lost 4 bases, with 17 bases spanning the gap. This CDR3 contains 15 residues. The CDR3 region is CSARYRPGQADTQYF. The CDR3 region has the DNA TGCAGTGCTAGGTACCGTCCTGGCCAGGCAGATACGCAGTATTTT.

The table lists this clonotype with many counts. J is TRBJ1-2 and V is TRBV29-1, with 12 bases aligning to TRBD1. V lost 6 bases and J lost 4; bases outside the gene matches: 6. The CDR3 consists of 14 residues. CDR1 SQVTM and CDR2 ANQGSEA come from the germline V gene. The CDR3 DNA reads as TGCAGCGTGGCCCTGGGACAGGGGGCCTATGGCTACACCTTC. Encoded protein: CSVALGQGAYGYTF.